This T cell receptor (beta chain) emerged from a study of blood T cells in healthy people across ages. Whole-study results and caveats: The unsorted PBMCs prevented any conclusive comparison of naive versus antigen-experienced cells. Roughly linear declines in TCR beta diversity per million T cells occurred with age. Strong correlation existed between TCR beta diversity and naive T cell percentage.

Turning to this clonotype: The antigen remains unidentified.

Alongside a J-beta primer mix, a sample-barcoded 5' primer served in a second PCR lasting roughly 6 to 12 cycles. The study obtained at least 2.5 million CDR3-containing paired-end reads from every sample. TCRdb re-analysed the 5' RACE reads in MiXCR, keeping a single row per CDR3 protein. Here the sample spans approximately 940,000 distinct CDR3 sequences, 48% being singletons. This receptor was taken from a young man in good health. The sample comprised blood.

CDR3: CSASVLAQGDNQPQHF. The CDR3 DNA reads TGCAGTGCTAGTGTGCTTGCACAGGGTGACAATCAGCCCCAGCATTTT. The chain has TRBV20-1 and TRBJ1-5; D might be TRBD1 (6 bases). Deletions cut 3 bases from V and 3 bases from J, with 18 bases between. The CDR3 spans 16 residues. Germline V gene data show CDR1 as DFQATT and CDR2 as SNEGSKA (reference sequence).